Listed below are T cell receptor beta chains from one sample, sequenced in a study of OX40 agonist ivuxolimab in advanced cancers. Here immunoSEQ multiplex PCR was the method, and the copy in TCRdb shows in-frame clones only, minus some. The sample has 50,000 or so clones, approximately 88% seen once. This sample comprised CD4+ or CD8+ T cells sorted from blood, obtained in a trial of the OX40 agonist ivuxolimab. Receptors originate from an adult with an advanced solid tumor such as melanoma, head and neck, liver or kidney cancer. The CDR3 runs from the conserved cysteine through the conserved F or W. A D gene is named only where the DNA matches it firmly. The size field is filled for only some rows; it gives once, few, many or a size class.

v_gene	d_gene	abundance	j_gene	CDR3aa	CDR3nt
TRBV18	NA	NA	TRBJ1-2	CASSQFGVGWGYTF	TGTGCCAGCTCGCAGTTCGGGGTCGGTTGGGGCTACACCTTC
TRBV19	TRBD1	NA	TRBJ1-5	CATRPGTGGNQPQHF	TGTGCCACGAGACCCGGGACAGGGGGCAATCAGCCCCAGCATTTT
TRBV4-3	NA	NA	TRBJ1-5	CASSQDAGNQPQHF	TGCGCCAGCAGCCAAGATGCGGGGAATCAGCCCCAGCATTTT
TRBV5-1	NA	NA	TRBJ1-1	CASSLAVGATEAFF	TGCGCCAGCAGCTTGGCCGTGGGGGCCACTGAAGCTTTCTTT
TRBV10-3	TRBD1	NA	TRBJ2-7	CATGQGESDEQYF	TGTGCCACCGGACAGGGGGAGTCGGACGAGCAGTACTTC
TRBV27	NA	once	TRBJ2-7	CASSFDGNNIYEQYF	TGTGCCAGCAGTTTCGACGGAAACAACATCTACGAGCAGTACTTC
TRBV28	TRBD1	once	TRBJ1-4	CASSLWRGTELPNEKLFF	TGTGCCAGCAGTTTGTGGAGAGGGACAGAGCTGCCTAATGAAAAACTGTTTTTT
TRBV7-9	TRBD1	NA	TRBJ2-1	CASSQGTGEQFF	TGTGCCAGCAGCCAAGGGACAGGTGAGCAGTTCTTC
TRBV28	NA	NA	TRBJ1-5	CASSLSQTYQPQHF	TGTGCCAGCAGTTTATCACAGACTTATCAGCCCCAGCATTTT
TRBV28	NA	NA	TRBJ2-1	CASSGTWGRWDEQFF	TGTGCCAGCAGCGGGACATGGGGACGGTGGGATGAGCAGTTCTTC
TRBV19	TRBD1	NA	TRBJ2-3	CASSPTGNRDTQYF	TGTGCCAGTAGCCCGACAGGGAACAGAGATACGCAGTATTTT
TRBV6-1	NA	NA	TRBJ1-2	CASAPGWSSNYGYTF	TGTGCCAGCGCCCCAGGGTGGAGTTCGAACTATGGCTACACCTTC
TRBV19	TRBD1	NA	TRBJ1-1	CASIPGRGRNTEAFF	TGTGCCAGTATACCCGGTAGGGGGCGGAACACTGAAGCTTTCTTT
TRBV6-1	NA	NA	TRBJ1-1	CASNTEYTEAFF	TGTGCCAGCAATACAGAGTACACTGAAGCTTTCTTT
TRBV7-6	NA	NA	TRBJ2-3	CASSLMGFADTQYF	TGTGCCAGCAGCTTAATGGGATTCGCAGATACGCAGTATTTT
TRBV7-9	NA	NA	TRBJ2-1	CASSQTLGTYGDEQFF	TGTGCCAGCAGCCAAACTCTCGGGACTTACGGGGATGAGCAGTTCTTC
TRBV9	NA	NA	TRBJ2-2	CASRATGKGGELFF	TGTGCCAGCAGAGCTACAGGGAAAGGCGGGGAGCTGTTTTTT
TRBV7-7	TRBD1	NA	TRBJ2-3	CASSAGGSPLQYF	TGTGCCAGCAGCGCAGGGGGCTCCCCACTCCAGTATTTT
TRBV28	NA	NA	TRBJ2-3	CASSPPPGLDTQYF	TGTGCCAGCAGCCCCCCCCCGGGATTAGATACGCAGTATTTT
TRBV28	NA	NA	TRBJ1-1	CASSLLDTNTEAFF	TGTGCCAGCAGTTTATTAGACACGAACACTGAAGCTTTCTTT
TRBV29-1	TRBD1	medium-sized	TRBJ1-1	CSVQRTGGHTEAFF	TGCAGCGTTCAGCGGACAGGGGGACACACTGAAGCTTTCTTT
TRBV2	NA	NA	TRBJ1-1	CASNWDRVNTEAFF	TGTGCCAGCAACTGGGACCGAGTGAACACTGAAGCTTTCTTT
TRBV12-5	NA	once	TRBJ1-1	CASGLPQELVAEAFF	TGTGCTAGTGGTTTGCCCCAGGAGCTAGTAGCTGAAGCTTTCTTT
TRBV5-1	NA	once	TRBJ2-1	CASSLLLSEEDEQFF	TGCGCCAGCAGCTTGCTTCTGTCCGAGGAGGATGAGCAGTTCTTC
TRBV4-3	NA	NA	TRBJ1-1	CASSQGDEAFF	TGCGCCAGCAGCCAGGGGGATGAAGCTTTCTTT
TRBV5-1	TRBD1	NA	TRBJ1-1	CASSLNGQQGARTEAFF	TGCGCCAGCAGCTTGAACGGACAACAGGGGGCTCGTACTGAAGCTTTCTTT
TRBV19	TRBD1	NA	TRBJ1-5	CASSTTGGANQPQHF	TGTGCCAGTAGTACAACAGGGGGGGCCAATCAGCCCCAGCATTTT
TRBV7-3	TRBD1	NA	TRBJ1-1	CASLEGGQMNTEAFF	TGTGCCAGCCTGGAAGGGGGACAGATGAACACTGAAGCTTTCTTT
TRBV7-3	NA	few	TRBJ2-2	CASSLGRGGGELFF	TGTGCCAGCAGCTTAGGCAGGGGCGGCGGGGAGCTGTTTTTT
TRBV7-2	TRBD2	NA	TRBJ2-7	CASSPSASGSVEQYF	TGTGCCAGCAGCCCCTCCGCCAGCGGGAGCGTCGAGCAGTACTTC
TRBV4-2	TRBD2	few	TRBJ2-7	CASSPVGTSLHEQYF	TGTGCCAGCAGCCCCGTGGGGACTAGTCTCCACGAGCAGTACTTC
TRBV19	TRBD1	NA	TRBJ1-2	CASSRWDRANYGYTF	TGTGCCAGTAGCCGCTGGGACAGGGCTAACTATGGCTACACCTTC
TRBV10-1	NA	NA	TRBJ2-2	CATRGNTGELFF	TGCGCCACCAGAGGGAACACCGGGGAGCTGTTTTTT
TRBV4-2	NA	NA	TRBJ2-1	CASSPDRDNEQFF	TGTGCCAGCAGCCCGGACAGAGACAATGAGCAGTTCTTC
TRBV30	NA	NA	TRBJ2-5	CAWTQGYSLEQYF	TGTGCCTGGACTCAAGGTTACTCCCTAGAGCAGTACTTC
TRBV5-4	NA	NA	TRBJ2-5	CASSLDRYQETQYF	TGTGCCAGCAGCTTAGACAGGTACCAAGAGACCCAGTACTTC